Listed here are 8 T cell receptor beta chains from one sample, sequenced in a study of blood T cell repertoires in COVID-19. Using immunoSEQ multiplex PCR, the repertoire was profiled, and TCRdb retains in-frame clones only, with some absent. The sample consists of roughly 400,000 clones, around 91% of them appearing once. The specimen sequenced was PBMCs or T cells enriched from blood (not recorded which). Receptors were obtained from a man aged 30-40 years who had recovered from COVID-19.

J is TRBJ2-3 and V is TRBV5-4; no clear D gene. V lost 3 bases, J lost 2 bases, and 4 bases lay in between. This CDR3 has 12 residues. CDR1 SGHNT and CDR2 YYREEE come from the germline V gene (reference sequence). The CDR3 DNA follows: TGTGCCAGCAGCTACAACACAGATACGCAGTATTTT. Protein product: CASSYNTDTQYF.

The CDR3 coding sequence is TGTGCCAGCAGCTCTAGCGGCAATGAGCAGTTCTTC. Translating gives CASSSSGNEQFF. The genes are TRBV7-3 and TRBJ2-1; 7 bases match TRBD2. This CDR3 comprises 12 residues. The V gene's germline CDR1 is SGHTA and CDR2 FQGTGA. V lost 4 bases to trimming and J lost 6 bases; unmatched junction nucleotides: 0.

Concerning this clone: The sample holds other DNA sequences that translate to the same CDR3. V and J are TRBV5-1 and TRBJ1-2; D is possibly TRBD1 (5 bases). V lost 4 bases, J lost 5 bases, and 9 bases lay in between. The CDR3 sequence is 12 residues long. CDR1 and CDR2 from the germline V gene are SGHRS and YFSETQ. DNA for the CDR3: TGCGCCAGCAGCCCGGGGGATTATGGCTACACCTTC. Protein: CASSPGDYGYTF.

The chain uses TRBV28 and TRBJ1-5, with 11 bases identical to TRBD1. Germline loops: CDR1 MDHEN, CDR2 SYDVKM. V lost 5 bases, J lost 3 bases, and 3 bases stayed unmatched. This CDR3 spans 15 amino acids. CDR3 sequence: CASSGTGGNNQPQHF. The CDR3 DNA reads as TGTGCCAGCAGTGGGACAGGGGGGAACAATCAGCCCCAGCATTTT.

CDR3 nucleotide sequence: TGCGCCAGCAGCGGGGGGGCTAGCGGGCACAACAATGAGCAGTTCTTC. Encoded protein: CASSGGASGHNNEQFF. The V call is TRBV5-1, the J call TRBJ2-1; TRBD2 matches 8 bases. Germline V gives CDR1 SGHRS, CDR2 YFSETQ. V was pared by 4 bases and J by 5 bases, with 11 bases of the junction left unmatched. The CDR3 loop spans 16 amino acids.

The rearrangement links TRBV3-1 (or the pseudogene TRBV3-2) to TRBJ2-7; the match to TRBD1 covers 9 bases. The CDR3 is made up of 17 amino acids. V trimming: 0 bases; J trimming: 6 bases; junction bases outside the gene matches: 12. From germline, CDR1 is LGHDT and CDR2 YNNKEL (reference sequence). DNA for the CDR3: TGTGCCAGCAGCCAAGATTTTACAGGGGGCGCGATGGCCGAGCAGTACTTC. This sequence encodes CASSQDFTGGAMAEQYF.

Here the CDR3 reads CVMGAPEGEQYF. The CDR3 region has the DNA TGTGTCATGGGGGCCCCAGAGGGCGAGCAGTACTTC. The chain has TRBV7-9 and TRBJ2-7; tentatively, D is TRBD1 (6 bases). The CDR3 is 12 amino acids. The germline V gene has CDR1 SEHNR and CDR2 FQNEAQ (reference sequence).

V usage is TRBV24-1 and J usage is TRBJ2-1, with 11 bases aligning to TRBD2. CDR1 is KGHDR and CDR2 is SFDVKD in the germline V gene. V trimming: 4 bases; J trimming: 6 bases; junction bases outside the gene matches: 10. This CDR3 spans 17 amino acids. The CDR3 bases are TGTGCCACCAGTGACCAGGAGGGACTAGCGGACTTCAATGAGCAGTTCTTC. Its translation is CATSDQEGLADFNEQFF.